This TCR beta chain is drawn from a study of blood T cell repertoires in COVID-19. Overall study: Specimens from acute and convalescent COVID-19 originated in the United States, Italy and Spain. PBMCs, B-cell-depleted T cells, or T cells were the source of the cDNA or gDNA that made up the material.

The V gene's germline CDR1 is MNHEY and CDR2 SMNVEV (reference sequence). The V segment lost 2 bases and the J segment 3 bases; nucleotides outside the gene matches: 6. CDR3 length: 16 residues. In the original analysis: Amplifying reference gene primers gave estimates of nucleated cell counts. The assay was immunoSEQ multiplex PCR, and TCRdb's table has in-frame clones only and misses some. V and J calls and clone size are copied from that table; D and trimming were computed from the DNA. Of under 200,000 clones listed, over 70% were seen once; the top ten hold roughly a tenth. Source material: peripheral blood. The receptor's source is a woman aged 80 or over with active or convalescent COVID-19. The gene calls are TRBV27 and TRBJ2-7; 11 positions match TRBD1. The CDR3 loop reads CASSLGGQGGFYEQYF. DNA for the CDR3: TGTGCCAGCAGTTTAGGGGGACAGGGGGGCTTCTACGAGCAGTACTTC.